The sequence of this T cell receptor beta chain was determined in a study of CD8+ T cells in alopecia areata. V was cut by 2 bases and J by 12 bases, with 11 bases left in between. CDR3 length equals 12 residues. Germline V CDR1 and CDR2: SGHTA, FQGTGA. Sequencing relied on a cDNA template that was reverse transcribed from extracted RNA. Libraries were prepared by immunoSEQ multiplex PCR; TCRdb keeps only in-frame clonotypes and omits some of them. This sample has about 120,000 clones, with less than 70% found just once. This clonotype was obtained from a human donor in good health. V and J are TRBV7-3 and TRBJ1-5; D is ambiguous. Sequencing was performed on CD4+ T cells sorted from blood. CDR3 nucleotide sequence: TGTGCCAGCAGCTTATGGACCCCGGGCCAGCATTTT. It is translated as CASSLWTPGQHF.